The 27 T cell receptor beta chains below all came from one sample that was sequenced in a study of blood T cell repertoires in COVID-19. Libraries were prepared by immunoSEQ multiplex PCR; TCRdb keeps only in-frame clonotypes and omits some of them. Of 65,000 to 85,000 clones in the sample, 75% to 90% were seen once. Sequencing input: peripheral blood. These receptors all stem from a human donor in a cohort sampled during active COVID-19.

This clone was detected only once. V is TRBV2 and J is TRBJ2-7, with TRBD2 identical over 9 bases. V lost 3 bases, J lost 0 bases, and 15 bases stayed unmatched. CDR3 length: 19 residues. Germline V lookup: CDR1 SNHLY, CDR2 FYNNEI. The CDR3 region is CASSEFGGTSLLSSYEQYF. The CDR3 DNA sequence: TGTGCCAGCAGTGAGTTCGGCGGGACTAGCCTGTTGAGCTCCTACGAGCAGTACTTC.

The J gene is TRBJ2-3, the V gene TRBV5-1, with D possibly matching TRBD1 (6 bases). Trimming stripped 4 bases from V and 2 bases from J, with 11 bases between. The V gene's germline CDR1 is SGHRS and CDR2 YFSETQ. CDR3 length: 14 amino acids. Here the CDR3 DNA reads TGCGCCAGCAGCAATTACAGGGACACAGATACGCAGTATTTT. Translated, it gives CASSNYRDTDTQYF.

The chain joins TRBV6-6 to TRBJ1-2, with D maybe TRBD1 (5 bases). The CDR3 runs to 13 residues. Trimming pared 2 bases from V and 4 bases from J, leaving 8 bases between. Per the germline V gene, CDR1 is MNHNY and CDR2 is SVGAGI (reference sequence). For the CDR3, the DNA is TGTGCCAGCAGTTACGACAGACTCTATGGCTACACCTTC. As protein: CASSYDRLYGYTF.

V is TRBV7-6 and J is TRBJ1-3; D might be TRBD1 (5 bases). Germline CDR1 SGHVS, CDR2 FNYEAQ. CDR3 length: 16 residues. Trimming stripped 0 bases from V and 0 bases from J, with 9 bases between. Here the CDR3 reads CASSLAGGDSGNTIYF. The CDR3 DNA is TGTGCCAGCAGCTTAGCGGGGGGGGACTCTGGAAACACCATATATTTT.

The rearrangement joins TRBV4-3 to TRBJ2-3, with 9 bases lining up with TRBD1. Germline V gives CDR1 LGHNA, CDR2 YSLEER. V lost 0 bases and J lost 3; bases outside the gene matches: 7. This CDR3 is 17 amino acids long. In nucleotides, the CDR3 is TGCGCCAGCAGCCAAGAATCCTCTGGGACAGGGACAGATACGCAGTATTTT. This translates into CASSQESSGTGTDTQYF.

The chain couples TRBV9 to TRBJ1-3; 7 positions match TRBD1. This CDR3 region has 16 residues. Germline CDR1 reads SGDLS; CDR2 reads YYNGEE. Trimming cost V 3 bases and J 2 bases; bases outside gene matches: 8. CDR3 DNA: TGTGCCAGCAGCGGCCACGACAGGGTCCCTGGAAACACCATATATTTT. Amino acid sequence: CASSGHDRVPGNTIYF.

The J gene is TRBJ1-4, the V gene TRBV18; D might be TRBD1 (6 bases). Germline-derived CDR1 and CDR2 are KGHSH and LQKENI. Trimming took off 2 bases at V and 5 bases at J, with 9 bases between the two ends. This CDR3 contains 14 residues. The CDR3 spells CASSPATGNEKLFF. The CDR3 bases are TGTGCCAGCTCACCAGCGACAGGAAATGAAAAACTGTTTTTT. The full variable domain, with the rest looked up from reference TRBV18 and TRBJ1-4, is NAGVMQNPRHLVRRRGQEARLRCSPMKGHSHVYWYRQLPEEGLKFMVYLQKENIIDESGMPKERFSAEFPKEGPSILRIQQVVRGDSAAYFCASSPATGNEKLFFGSGTQLSVL.

Comment on this clone: This sample includes further DNA sequences coding for the same CDR3. The chain is built from TRBV5-1 and TRBJ2-2, with D uncertain. Germline lookup yields CDR1 SGHRS and CDR2 YFSETQ. V gave up 0 bases and J gave up 2 bases, with 5 bases separating them. The CDR3 runs to 14 residues. This chain's CDR3 is CASSLGANTGELFF. The CDR3 bases are TGCGCCAGCAGCTTGGGGGCCAACACCGGGGAGCTGTTTTTT.

This sequence joins TRBV19 and TRBJ2-2; the D gene is possibly TRBD1 (7 bases). The CDR3 is 15 residues long. Germline V gene data show CDR1 as LNHDA and CDR2 as SQIVND (reference sequence). Trimming removed 6 bases at V and 7 bases at J, with 18 bases between. The DNA for the CDR3 is TGTGCCAGTAGGACAGGGAGGCTCCGGAGCGGGGAGCTGTTTTTT. Translation: CASRTGRLRSGELFF. Combining the CDR3 with reference TRBV19 and TRBJ2-2 gives the whole variable domain DGGITQSPKYLFRKEGQNVTLSCEQNLNHDAMYWYRQDPGQGLRLIYYSQIVNDFQKGDIAEGYSVSREKKESFPLTVTSAQKNPTAFYLCASRTGRLRSGELFFGEGSRLTVL.

The V and J genes are TRBV6-6 and TRBJ1-4; no reliable D call. This CDR3 region has 15 residues. Germline lookup yields CDR1 MNHNY and CDR2 SVGAGI (reference sequence). Trimming left V 5 bases short and J 5 bases short, with 15 bases between. DNA of the CDR3: TGTGCCAGCAGTCACAACAGAGCTAACAATGAAAAACTGTTTTTT. Translated: CASSHNRANNEKLFF.

The gene calls are TRBV20-1 and TRBJ2-1; maybe TRBD2 (6 bases). V shed 3 bases and J shed 3 bases, with 15 bases lying between them. Germline V gene data show CDR1 as DFQATT and CDR2 as SNEGSKA (reference sequence). The CDR3 contains 15 residues. CDR3 bases: TGCAGTGCTAGTCCGGGAGTCTCCTTCTACAATGAGCAGTTCTTC. Its protein is CSASPGVSFYNEQFF.

This chain uses TRBV5-4 with TRBJ2-5; TRBD2 matches at 7 bases. The ends lost 4 bases at V and 2 bases at J; junction bases unmatched: 5. The V gene's germline CDR1 is SGHNT and CDR2 YYREEE (reference sequence). The CDR3 has 14 residues. Here the CDR3 DNA reads TGTGCCAGCAGCGTTAGCGGGTCACAAGAGACCCAGTACTTC. Encoded protein: CASSVSGSQETQYF.

The J gene is TRBJ1-6, the V gene TRBV5-1; maybe TRBD1 (6 bases). Germline V gene sequence: CDR1 SGHRS, CDR2 YFSETQ. This CDR3 is 16 amino acids long. Trimming removed 0 bases at V and 6 bases at J, with 13 bases between. CDR3 protein: CASSLGRGASNSPLHF. As DNA, the CDR3 is TGCGCCAGCAGCTTGGGGCGGGGGGCAAGTAATTCACCCCTCCACTTT.

The chain links TRBV28 to TRBJ1-2, with TRBD1 matching 9 bases. Germline values: CDR1 MDHEN, CDR2 SYDVKM. The CDR3 covers 16 residues. V lost 11 bases to trimming and J lost 0 bases; unmatched junction nucleotides: 13. DNA for the CDR3: TGTGCCTCTTCCTCCGGGACAGGGCGGTCTAACTATGGCTACACCTTC. As protein: CASSSGTGRSNYGYTF.

The gene calls are TRBV7-9 and TRBJ1-6; the D gene is possibly TRBD1 (6 bases). Per germline, CDR1 SEHNR and CDR2 FQNEAQ (reference sequence). The CDR3 contains 16 residues. V shed 1 base and J shed 2 bases, with 9 bases lying between them. CDR3 amino acids: CASSLEGDAYNSPLHF. CDR3 nucleotide sequence: TGTGCCAGCAGCTTAGAGGGGGACGCCTATAATTCACCCCTCCACTTT.

V usage is TRBV18 and J usage is TRBJ1-2, with TRBD1 as a possible D gene (5 bases). V shed 3 bases and J shed 6 bases, with 26 bases lying between them. The CDR3 loop spans 18 amino acids. Germline V gene data show CDR1 as KGHSH and CDR2 as LQKENI. The CDR3 DNA reads TGTGCCAGCTCACCTCTCAGGGCCCTCCTAGCGAAAGGTGATGGCTACACCTTC. Translating gives CASSPLRALLAKGDGYTF. Using reference TRBV18 and TRBJ1-2 for the parts outside the CDR3, the full variable domain is NAGVMQNPRHLVRRRGQEARLRCSPMKGHSHVYWYRQLPEEGLKFMVYLQKENIIDESGMPKERFSAEFPKEGPSILRIQQVVRGDSAAYFCASSPLRALLAKGDGYTFGSGTRLTVV.

This sequence joins TRBV2 and TRBJ1-5; D is unclear. The CDR3 sequence is 13 residues long. Trimming removed 7 bases from V and 4 bases from J, with 11 bases in between. Germline CDR1 reads SNHLY; CDR2 reads FYNNEI. CDR3 nucleotides: TGTGCCAGCACCGAAACACCGAATCAGCCCCAGCATTTT. Its protein is CASTETPNQPQHF.

This chain links TRBV3-1 (or the pseudogene TRBV3-2) with TRBJ1-6; 7 nucleotides match TRBD1. The CDR3 contains 17 residues. Germline loops: CDR1 LGHDT, CDR2 YNNKEL (reference sequence). The V gene end was trimmed by 4 bases and the J gene end by 0 bases; junction bases not matched to a gene: 6. CDR3 residues: CASSPRTGASYNSPLHF. The CDR3 nucleotides read TGTGCCAGCAGCCCTAGGACAGGCGCCTCCTATAATTCACCCCTCCACTTT.

The rearrangement joins TRBV4-1 to TRBJ1-3, with D possibly being TRBD1 (5 bases). The CDR3 consists of 16 residues. The germline CDR1 and CDR2 sequences are MGHRA and YSYEKL. V lost 5 bases and J lost 0, with 14 bases in between. The CDR3: CASSAATGRSGNTIYF. The CDR3 region has the DNA TGCGCCAGCAGCGCAGCCACAGGCCGCTCTGGAAACACCATATATTTT.

This chain connects TRBV12-3 or TRBV12-4 to TRBJ1-2, with D maybe TRBD1 (5 bases). Trimming left V 6 bases short and J 5 bases short, with 13 bases between. The CDR3 has 13 residues. The CDR3 bases are TGTGCCAGCAGCCAGGTCCCAGGGTATGGCTACACCTTC. Encoded protein: CASSQVPGYGYTF.

The V call is TRBV4-1, the J call TRBJ1-1; D is uncertain. The CDR3 runs to 16 residues. Trimming shortened V by 3 bases and J by 1 base, and 15 bases separated the two germline ends. The germline V gene encodes CDR1 MGHRA and CDR2 YSYEKL. CDR3 sequence: CASSQNAHYKNTEAFF. DNA of the CDR3: TGCGCCAGCAGCCAGAACGCTCATTACAAGAACACTGAAGCTTTCTTT.

The chain links TRBV7-2 to TRBJ1-5; unclear D gene. The germline CDR1 and CDR2 sequences are SGHTA and FQGNSA. V was shortened by 1 base and J by 1 base, with 5 bases between the two germline ends. The CDR3 contains 14 residues. The CDR3 nucleotides read TGTGCCAGCAGCTTAGATGGCAGCAATCAGCCCCAGCATTTT. It yields the protein CASSLDGSNQPQHF.

The V call is TRBV19, the J call TRBJ2-7; D is unclear. Germline V lookup: CDR1 LNHDA, CDR2 SQIVND (reference sequence). V gave up 5 bases and J gave up 7 bases, with 24 bases separating them. The length of the CDR3 is 16 residues. This CDR3 reads CASSATLGMESREQYF. DNA of the CDR3: TGTGCCAGTAGTGCGACCTTGGGTATGGAATCGAGGGAGCAGTACTTC.

The J gene is TRBJ2-5, the V gene TRBV15; 13 nucleotides agree with TRBD2. The CDR3 is 16 amino acids. Germline V CDR1 and CDR2: LNHNV, YYDKDF (reference sequence). V shed 8 bases, J shed 2 bases, and the junction held 8 bases outside the gene matches. The CDR3 loop reads CATSEGLAGPQETQYF. The CDR3 nucleotides read TGTGCCACCTCAGAGGGACTAGCGGGACCTCAAGAGACCCAGTACTTC.

The rearrangement uses TRBV7-2 and TRBJ2-1; 7 nucleotides line up with TRBD2. The CDR3 is made up of 17 amino acids. The V segment lost 0 bases and the J segment 3 bases; nucleotides outside the gene matches: 8. Per germline, CDR1 SGHTA and CDR2 FQGNSA. CDR3 nucleotide sequence: TGTGCCAGCAGCTTAGCGGGGGGGTCCTTCCTCTACAATGAGCAGTTCTTC. It encodes CASSLAGGSFLYNEQFF.

V is TRBV7-2 and J is TRBJ2-2; 9 bases are shared with TRBD1. CDR1 is SGHTA and CDR2 is FQGNSA in the germline V gene. Trimming took 5 bases from V and 5 from J; bases not matched to a gene: 9. The CDR3 has 16 residues. The CDR3 region is CASSVRDRARTGELFF. CDR3 nucleotides: TGTGCCAGCAGCGTCCGGGACAGGGCAAGGACCGGGGAGCTGTTTTTT.

This chain connects TRBV15 to TRBJ2-7, with TRBD2 matching 9 bases. The CDR3 runs to 18 residues. J lost 1 base, V lost 0 bases, and 10 bases had no gene match. Germline values: CDR1 LNHNV, CDR2 YYDKDF (reference sequence). The CDR3: CATSREGLAGPVSYEQYF. In DNA form, the CDR3 reads TGTGCCACCAGCAGAGAGGGTCTAGCGGGACCAGTTTCCTACGAGCAGTACTTC.